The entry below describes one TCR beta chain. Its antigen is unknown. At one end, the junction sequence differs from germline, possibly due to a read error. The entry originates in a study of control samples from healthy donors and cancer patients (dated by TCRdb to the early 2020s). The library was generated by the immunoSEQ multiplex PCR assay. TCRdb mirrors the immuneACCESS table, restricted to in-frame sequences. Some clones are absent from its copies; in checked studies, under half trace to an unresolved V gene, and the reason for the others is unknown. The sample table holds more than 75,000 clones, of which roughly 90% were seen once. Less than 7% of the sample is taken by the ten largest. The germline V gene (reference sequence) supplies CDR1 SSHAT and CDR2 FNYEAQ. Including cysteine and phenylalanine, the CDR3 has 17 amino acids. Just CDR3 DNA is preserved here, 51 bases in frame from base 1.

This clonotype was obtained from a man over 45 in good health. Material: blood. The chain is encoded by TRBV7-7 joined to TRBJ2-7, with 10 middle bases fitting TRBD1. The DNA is TGTGCTAGCAGCTTAGGGGCGCCGGGACAGGGGTTCTACGAGCAGTACTTC. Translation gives CASSLGAPGQGFYEQYF.